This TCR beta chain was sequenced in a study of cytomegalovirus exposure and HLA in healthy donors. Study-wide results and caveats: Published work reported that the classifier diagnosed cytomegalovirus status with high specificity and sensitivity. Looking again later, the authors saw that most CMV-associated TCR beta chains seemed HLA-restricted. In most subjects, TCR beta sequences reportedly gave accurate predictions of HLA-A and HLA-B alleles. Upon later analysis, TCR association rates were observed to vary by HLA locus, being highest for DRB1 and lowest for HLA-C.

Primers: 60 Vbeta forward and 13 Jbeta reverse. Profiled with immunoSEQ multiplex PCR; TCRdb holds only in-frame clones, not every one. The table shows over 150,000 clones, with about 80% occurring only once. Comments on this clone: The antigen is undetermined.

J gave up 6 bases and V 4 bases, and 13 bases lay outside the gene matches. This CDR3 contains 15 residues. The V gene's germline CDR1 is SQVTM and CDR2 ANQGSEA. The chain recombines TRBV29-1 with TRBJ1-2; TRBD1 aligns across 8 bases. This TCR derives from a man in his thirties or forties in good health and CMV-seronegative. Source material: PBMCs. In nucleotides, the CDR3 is TGCAGCGTTGTCAGGGGGCAGGGAGCCTTAGATGGCTACACCTTC. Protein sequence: CSVVRGQGALDGYTF.